The 12 T cell receptor beta chains below all came from one sample that was sequenced in a study of regulatory T cells in long-lasting Graves disease. As to time point: newly diagnosed GD, antithyroid drugs for less than 3 months. RNA from PBMCs was the source of the TCR library. TCR beta libraries were built with iRepertoire HTBI primers and Arm-PCR of CDR3 regions. One entry per CDR3 protein results from TCRdb running MiXCR on the multiplex PCR reads. The sample has about 350,000 distinct CDR3 sequences, 15% to 20% seen once. This sample was shared with a second study, whose subject was T cells in Graves' hyperthyroidism and ophthalmopathy.

This specimen consisted of peripheral blood mononuclear cells (PBMCs), obtained at new diagnosis, from a patient treated with antithyroid drugs. Receptor source: a woman aged 18-29 years with Graves disease.

This clonotype was recorded a few times. The V call is TRBV27, the J call TRBJ2-3, with D tentatively TRBD2 (5 bases). CDR3 size: 17 residues. Looked up from germline, CDR1 is MNHEY and CDR2 is SMNVEV (reference sequence). With 6 bases removed from V and 3 bases from J, the gap between germline ends came to 22 bases. CDR3 sequence: CASSKDSRSTATDTQYF. The CDR3 DNA reads TGTGCCAGCAGCAAGGACTCCCGGTCGACCGCTACAGATACGCAGTATTTT.

This clonotype was picked up a small number of times. A much larger clone differs by one base, so this may be a read error. The chain links TRBV28 to TRBJ1-1, with 7 bases that match TRBD1. This CDR3 region has 15 residues. Germline CDR1 is MDHEN and CDR2 is SYDVKM. V lost 8 bases and J lost 10; bases outside the gene matches: 19. This CDR3 is CASASRQGHHPVAFF. The CDR3 DNA reads as TGTGCCAGCGCCTCCAGACAGGGCCACCACCCTGTAGCTTTCTTT.

This clonotype was counted at least ten times. The V call is TRBV11-2, the J call TRBJ2-3, with TRBD1 matching 8 bases. Trimming took 8 bases from V and 4 from J; bases not matched to a gene: 8. Germline V CDR1 and CDR2: SGHAT, FQNNGV. This CDR3 contains 14 residues. The CDR3 region is CASGRTGPSDTQYF. CDR3 coding DNA: TGTGCCAGCGGCCGGACAGGGCCATCAGATACGCAGTATTTT.

A word on this clonotype: This may stem from a read error, because a much larger clone lies one nucleotide away. The chain employs TRBV2 and TRBJ2-1; D remains unclear. The CDR3 is 16 residues long. Germline V gene data show CDR1 as SNHLY and CDR2 as FYNNEI. V gave up 1 base and J gave up 10 bases, with 20 bases separating them. The CDR3 spells CASSEGEELPSYEQFF. CDR3 bases: TGTGCCAGCAGTGAAGGCGAAGAACTCCCTTCCTACGAGCAGTTCTTC.

This clonotype was seen a handful of times. The chain carries TRBV10-1 and TRBJ2-7; 9 bases line up with TRBD2. The V and J ends lost 3 bases and 3 bases, in that order; junction bases with no gene match: 6. CDR1 and CDR2 from the germline V gene are WNHNN and SYGVQD (reference sequence). The CDR3 is made up of 15 amino acids. The CDR3 reads CASSDSLAGSYEQYF. The CDR3 nucleotides are TGCGCCAGCAGTGACTCACTAGCGGGCAGCTACGAGCAGTACTTC.

The V and J genes are TRBV29-1 and TRBJ2-5; TRBD2 might be the D (7 bases). The CDR3 sequence is 16 residues long. Trimming pared 0 bases from V and 3 bases from J, leaving 17 bases between. The germline V gene has CDR1 SQVTM and CDR2 ANQGSEA. Written as DNA, the CDR3 is TGCAGCGTTGAAGATGGAAAAGGGGGACTAAAAGAGACCCAGTACTTC. This codes for CSVEDGKGGLKETQYF.

This clonotype came up many times. This chain links TRBV30 with TRBJ1-2, with D possibly matching TRBD1 (5 bases). The CDR3 covers 12 residues. The V and J ends lost 5 bases and 4 bases respectively, with 11 bases between them. Germline lookup yields CDR1 GTSNPN and CDR2 SVGIG (reference sequence). The CDR3 nucleotides are TGTGCCTGGGGCCAGGGAGGCTATGGCTACACCTTC. Protein sequence: CAWGQGGYGYTF. The complete variable domain, with remaining parts taken from reference TRBV30 and TRBJ1-2, reads SQTIHQWPATLVQPVGSPLSLECTVEGTSNPNLYWYRQAAGRGLQLLFYSVGIGQISSEVPQNLSASRPQDRQFILSSKKLLLSDSGFYLCAWGQGGYGYTFGSGTRLTVV.

In its sample, this clonotype was seen many times. V is TRBV5-1 and J is TRBJ2-6; tentatively, D is TRBD1 or TRBD2 (5 bases each). The CDR3 loop spans 17 amino acids. V was shortened by 0 bases and J by 1 base, with 11 bases between the two germline ends. From germline, CDR1 is SGHRS and CDR2 YFSETQ. The DNA for the CDR3 is TGCGCCAGCAGCTTGGAGGGACCGAGTTCTGGGGCCAACGTCCTGACTTTC. Amino acid sequence: CASSLEGPSSGANVLTF.

The chain combines TRBV24-1 with TRBJ2-1, with 8 bases matching TRBD1. Germline assignment: CDR1 KGHDR and CDR2 SFDVKD. Trimming cost V 9 bases and J 8 bases; bases outside gene matches: 8. This CDR3 spans 13 amino acids. The chain's CDR3 is CATQGAPRDEQFF. DNA for the CDR3: TGTGCCACCCAGGGGGCGCCGAGGGATGAGCAGTTCTTC.

With regard to this clonotype: This likely traces to a read error, being one base from a far larger clone. The chain joins TRBV3-1 to TRBJ2-7; 9 nucleotides align to TRBD1. V lost 2 bases to trimming and J lost 4 bases; unmatched junction nucleotides: 3. The CDR3 consists of 14 residues. The germline V gene has CDR1 LGHDT and CDR2 YNNKEL (reference sequence). CDR3 sequence reads: CASSQRDRVYEQYF. The CDR3 bases are TGTGCCAGCAGCCAAAGGGACAGGGTGTACGAGCAGTACTTC.

A word on this clonotype: The likely explanation is a read error, given a far larger clone one base away. The rearrangement links TRBV11-2 to TRBJ2-1, with 10 positions matching TRBD2. The tail of the sequence fits TRBJ2-5 better, so the J call may be wrong. CDR1 is SGHAT and CDR2 is FQNNGV in the germline V gene. The CDR3 runs to 15 residues. In DNA, the CDR3 is TGTGCCAGCGGCAGACTAGCGGGTAGACAAGAGACCCAGTACTTC. This encodes CASGRLAGRQETQYF.

The V gene is TRBV15, the J gene TRBJ1-1; D remains ambiguous. Trimming removed 1 base at V and 4 bases at J, with 4 bases between. The CDR3 spans 12 residues. Per germline, CDR1 LNHNV and CDR2 YYDKDF (reference sequence). As DNA, the CDR3 is TGTGCCACCAGCAGAGTCGCCACTGAAGCTTTCTTT. It encodes CATSRVATEAFF.